This T cell receptor beta chain was sequenced in a study of T cells after yellow fever vaccination. Study overall: Any fraction with a low cell number was prepared using SMART-Seq v4 Ultra Low Input. Study-wide results and limits: The booster response re-showed most primary clones: around 96% CD4, roughly 91% CD8. Researchers report a weaker secondary response that nonetheless peaked faster, day 5 versus 15.

The sample holds a few counts of this clonotype. Its target is not known. The CDR3 spans 15 residues. Per germline, CDR1 DFQATT and CDR2 SNEGSKA (reference sequence). J gave up 0 bases and V 3 bases, and 5 bases lay outside the gene matches. Template switching by 5'RACE produced TCR cDNA, adding a universal primer site and UMIs. TCRdb analysed the 5' RACE reads with MiXCR anew, one entry per CDR3 protein. The repertoire consists of 300,000 to 350,000 distinct CDR3 sequences, with roughly 7.5% occurring once and the leading ten covering roughly 15%. The receptor comes from a man younger than 35 who received the YFV17D yellow fever vaccine. The gene calls are TRBV20-1 and TRBJ1-1; 9 nucleotides align to TRBD1. The specimen was PBMCs, collected about 49 days after the first yellow fever vaccination. The CDR3 sequence is CSASGGQGLNTEAFF. In DNA, the CDR3 is TGCAGTGCTAGTGGGGGACAGGGTTTGAACACTGAAGCTTTCTTT.